This is a list of T cell receptor beta chains from one sample in a study of regulatory T cells in long-lasting Graves disease. Each CDR3 protein gets one entry after TCRdb re-called the multiplex PCR reads with MiXCR. The sample includes about 460,000 distinct CDR3 sequences, 22% of them seen just once. Material: peripheral blood mononuclear cells (PBMCs), obtained when the disease was refractory, from a patient treated with antithyroid drugs. These receptors all come from a female donor with Graves disease. Both conserved end residues are part of each CDR3. A D gene is named only where the DNA matches it firmly. Rows may omit the clone size; those that give it use once, few, many or a size class.

V gene	J gene	D gene	clone size	CDR3 DNA	CDR3 protein
TRBV20-1	TRBJ2-7	TRBD1	-	TGCAGTGCTGATTTAGGGACAGTCCCCTACGAGCAGTACTTC	CSADLGTVPYEQYF
TRBV19	TRBJ2-2	TRBD2	few	TGTGCCAGTAGCCGGACTAGCGGGGGGCTGAACACCGGGGAGCTGTTTTTT	CASSRTSGGLNTGELFF
TRBV28	TRBJ2-4	-	many	TGTGCCAGCAGGGCCACAGGGAGCGACATTCAGTACTTC	CASRATGSDIQYF
TRBV5-4	TRBJ2-2	TRBD2	-	TGTGCCAGCGGGGCGGCTAGCGGGGGGGGAAGGACCCACAACGGGGAGCTGTTTTTT	CASGAASGGGRTHNGELFF
TRBV30	TRBJ1-3	TRBD1	few	TGTGCCGGACAGGGCCACTCTGGAAACACCATATATTTT	CAGQGHSGNTIYF
TRBV5-1	TRBJ1-5	-	many	TGCGCCAGCAGCCCAGGTTTAGGGGGTTTGGACAATCAGCCCCAGCATTTT	CASSPGLGGLDNQPQHF
TRBV9	TRBJ2-5	TRBD1	-	TGTGCCAGCAGCGTAGAGGGGGCTAAGGAAGAGACCCAGTACTTC	CASSVEGAKEETQYF
TRBV29-1	TRBJ2-7	-	few	TGCAGCGTTGGCCCTGCTCGGAACTACGAGCAGTACTTC	CSVGPARNYEQYF
TRBV2	TRBJ2-7	-	many	TGTGCCAGCAGTGAATATCTAGGCTCTGACGAGCAGTACTTC	CASSEYLGSDEQYF
TRBV7-2	TRBJ2-2	-	-	TGTGCCAGCAGATCCCTGAACACCGGGGAGCTGTTTTTT	CASRSLNTGELFF
TRBV6-1	TRBJ1-1	TRBD1	few	TGTGCCAGCAACCTCAGGGGGGCTTCTGAAGCTTTCTTT	CASNLRGASEAFF